This T cell receptor (beta chain) stems from a study of T-cell reconstitution after alpha-beta-depleted transplantation in children. This clonotype showed up just a few times. Unique molecular identifiers were incorporated during preparation of the TCRbeta library. TCRdb redid the calling of the PCR reads with MiXCR, one entry per CDR3 protein. The sample lists about 500,000 distinct CDR3 sequences; over 25% were seen once. Germline trimming cut 4 bases from V and 5 bases from J; bases unmatched to any gene: 7. The CDR3 contains 14 residues. The germline V gene has CDR1 LGHNA and CDR2 YSLEER. This sample comprised PBMCs from the stem cell graft donor, obtained from the stem cell graft. The clonotype originates from a human donor who donated a stem cell graft to a child with aplastic anemia. The chain employs TRBV4-3 and TRBJ2-7; the match to TRBD1 covers 8 bases. CDR3 loop: CASSPGTGSHEQYV. In DNA, the CDR3 is TGCGCCAGCAGCCCCGGGACAGGATCCCACGAGCAGTACGTC.